This TCR beta chain was identified during a study of blood T cell repertoires in COVID-19. Study at large: From T cells, B-cell-depleted T cells, or PBMCs came the material, which was cDNA or gDNA.

Produced via immunoSEQ multiplex PCR; TCRdb's table is partial and in-frame only. The sample contains approximately 300,000 clones, around nine tenths of which appear only once. The germline V and J ends were trimmed by 5 bases and 7 bases, with 15 bases remaining between them. There are 13 residues in the CDR3. CDR1 and CDR2 from the germline V gene are MNHEY and SMNVEV (reference sequence). Sequenced: peripheral blood. This sequence was found in a woman aged 25 to 45 with COVID-19, enrolled during active disease. The chain carries TRBV27 and TRBJ2-7; D unclear. CDR3 region: CASSTSPVGEQYF. The DNA for the CDR3 is TGTGCCAGCAGTACAAGCCCAGTCGGGGAGCAGTACTTC.